Below are 27 T cell receptor beta chains sequenced from a single sample in a study of CD8 T cells in Susac syndrome. Random-hexamer reverse transcription was applied to roughly 0.45 to 1 ug RNA. TCRdb itself ran the immunoSEQ multiplex PCR reads through MiXCR, one entry per CDR3 protein. Among 100,000 to 150,000 distinct CDR3 sequences listed, roughly 76% were seen once. Sequenced input: CD8+ T cells from PBMCs. The receptors come from a human donor with multiple sclerosis.

This clonotype has only a few counts. The chain is built from TRBV6-1 and TRBJ1-2, with 7 bases aligning to TRBD1. The V segment lost 6 bases and the J segment 2 bases; nucleotides outside the gene matches: 3. Per the germline V gene, CDR1 is MNHNS and CDR2 is SASEGT. This CDR3 has 13 residues. The CDR3 reads CASSGQDNYGYTF. CDR3 coding DNA: TGTGCCAGCAGCGGACAGGACAACTATGGCTACACCTTC.

The V call is TRBV7-9, the J call TRBJ2-1; the D is unclear. The CDR3 loop spans 12 amino acids. Germline lookup yields CDR1 SEHNR and CDR2 FQNEAQ (reference sequence). Trimming pared 5 bases from V and 8 bases from J, leaving 10 bases between. The CDR3 DNA reads TGTGCCAGCAGCCTCCCATACGATGAGCAGTTCTTC. It codes for CASSLPYDEQFF.

The chain combines TRBV7-6 with TRBJ2-3; 9 nucleotides align to TRBD2. Losses at the gene ends were 2 bases for V and 5 bases for J; bases not matched to a gene: 17. The CDR3 length is 19 residues. CDR1 and CDR2 (germline): SGHVS, FNYEAQ. CDR3 nucleotide sequence: TGTGCCAGCAGCTTAAGGGGAAGCGGGAGGTCCCGGTTTTTAGATACGCAGTATTTT. Protein: CASSLRGSGRSRFLDTQYF. Using reference TRBV7-6 and TRBJ2-3 for the parts outside the CDR3, the full variable domain is GAGVSQSPRYKVTKRGQDVALRCDPISGHVSLYWYRQALGQGPEFLTYFNYEAQQDKSGLPNDRFSAERPEGSISTLTIQRTEQRDSAMYRCASSLRGSGRSRFLDTQYFGPGTRLTVL.

The chain combines TRBV7-8 with TRBJ2-7; D is possibly TRBD1 (6 bases). The CDR3 consists of 15 residues. The V and J ends lost 4 bases and 3 bases respectively, with 16 bases between them. From germline, CDR1 is SGHVS and CDR2 FQNEAQ. The CDR3 nucleotides read TGTGCCAGCAGCTCTAACAGGGACCGGATCTACGAGCAGTACGTC. Translated: CASSSNRDRIYEQYV.

The chain has TRBV20-1 and TRBJ1-1; D remains ambiguous. Germline V CDR1 and CDR2: DFQATT, SNEGSKA (reference sequence). Trimming took 2 bases from V and 3 from J, leaving 13 bases between them. This CDR3 contains 14 residues. Written as DNA, the CDR3 is TGCAGTGCTAGATCCCCAGGAGGAGACACTGAAGCTTTCTTT. This sequence encodes CSARSPGGDTEAFF.

This chain uses TRBV12-3 or TRBV12-4 with TRBJ2-3; a possible D gene is TRBD2 (6 bases). This CDR3 has 14 residues. Trimming left V 11 bases short and J 0 bases short, with 15 bases between. Here the CDR3 reads CACVADTSTDTQYF. CDR3 nucleotides: TGTGCCTGCGTAGCGGATACTAGCACAGATACGCAGTATTTT.

The V call is TRBV12-3 or TRBV12-4, the J call TRBJ2-7; perhaps TRBD1 as D (6 bases). V was cut by 3 bases and J by 1 base, with 7 bases left in between. There are 13 residues in the CDR3. CDR3 residues: CASSFGTSYEQYV. In nucleotides, the CDR3 is TGTGCCAGCAGTTTCGGGACATCCTACGAGCAGTACGTC.

This rearrangement joins TRBV5-6 to TRBJ2-7, with no clear D. Per the germline V gene, CDR1 is SGHDT and CDR2 is YYEEEE. The CDR3 length is 12 residues. Trimming stripped 2 bases from V and 4 bases from J, with 7 bases between. CDR3 in DNA: TGTGCCAGCAGCTTTCAGAAATACGAGCAGTACGTC. It translates to CASSFQKYEQYV.

The chain is built from TRBV29-1 and TRBJ2-7; 10 bases map to TRBD1. J gave up 6 bases and V 6 bases, and 8 bases lay outside the gene matches. The CDR3 covers 13 residues. CDR1 and CDR2 (germline): SQVTM, ANQGSEA. The CDR3 nucleotides read TGCAGCGTGGGGACAGGGGAAGATGGCGAGCAGTACGTC. This codes for CSVGTGEDGEQYV.

The chain employs TRBV10-2 and TRBJ1-2; D possibly corresponds to TRBD1 (5 bases). The germline CDR1 and CDR2 sequences are WSHSY and SAAADI. V lost 3 bases, J lost 4 bases, and 15 bases lay in between. CDR3 length equals 15 residues. CDR3 DNA sequence: TGCGCCAGCAGTGAAGGGCCAGGGCCGGCCTATGGCTACACCTTC. As protein: CASSEGPGPAYGYTF.

This clonotype was seen a single time. The V and J genes are TRBV5-6 and TRBJ1-6; D is unresolved. The germline gives CDR1 SGHDT, CDR2 YYEEEE. The CDR3 has 15 residues. V was pared by 1 base and J by 10 bases, with 15 bases between. CDR3 DNA: TGTGCCAGCAGCTTGCAACTCGGCCGCGGGTCACCCCTCCACTTT. Its protein product is CASSLQLGRGSPLHF. Using reference TRBV5-6 and TRBJ1-6 for the parts outside the CDR3, the full variable domain is DAGVTQSPTHLIKTRGQQVTLRCSPKSGHDTVSWYQQALGQGPQFIFQYYEEEERQRGNFPDRFSGHQFPNYSSELNVNALLLGDSALYLCASSLQLGRGSPLHFGNGTRLTVT.

This rearrangement joins TRBV6-5 to TRBJ1-4; D is undetermined. Germline loops: CDR1 MNHEY, CDR2 SVGAGI. Trimming cost V 4 bases and J 5 bases, with 17 bases left between them. The CDR3 covers 16 residues. CDR3 bases: TGTGCCAGCAGTTCCTCTAGGCACGGACTAAATGAAAAACTGTTTTTT. Its protein is CASSSSRHGLNEKLFF.

V gene TRBV12-5 combines with J gene TRBJ2-1; 9 bases line up with TRBD1. After removal of 8 bases from V and 7 bases from J, the junction contained 9 bases not matched to a gene. CDR3 length: 14 amino acids. CDR1 and CDR2 from the germline V gene are LGHNT and FRNRAP. The CDR3 region is CASMGTGKRNEQFF. The CDR3 region has the DNA TGTGCTAGTATGGGGACAGGGAAACGGAATGAGCAGTTCTTC.

The chain couples TRBV28 to TRBJ1-3; D might be TRBD1 (6 bases). CDR3 length: 15 residues. V shed 6 bases and J shed 0 bases, with 12 bases lying between them. Per germline, CDR1 MDHEN and CDR2 SYDVKM. The DNA for the CDR3 is TGTGCCAGCAGGTGGGACATCGGCTCTGGAAACACCATATATTTT. Its translation is CASRWDIGSGNTIYF.

The chain employs TRBV12-3 or TRBV12-4 and TRBJ2-1; D ambiguous. The CDR3 runs 15 residues. With 2 bases removed from V and 0 bases from J, the gap between germline ends came to 8 bases. This CDR3 is CASSLRQSSYNEQFF. The CDR3 nucleotides read TGTGCCAGCAGTTTACGGCAGAGCTCCTACAATGAGCAGTTCTTC.

This clonotype was recorded only once. This chain joins TRBV24-1 and TRBJ2-2; D might be TRBD1 (6 bases). Germline V gene data show CDR1 as KGHDR and CDR2 as SFDVKD. There are 17 residues in the CDR3. Trimming took 4 bases from V and 4 from J, leaving 18 bases between them. The CDR3 loop is CATSDTDLTGPTGELFF. The CDR3 bases are TGTGCCACCAGTGACACCGACCTGACAGGACCCACCGGGGAGCTGTTTTTT.

This chain links TRBV21-1 with TRBJ2-7; the table's D call, TRBD1, was not checked against the DNA. TRBV21-1 is designated a pseudogene. The CDR3 has 16 residues. CDR3 nucleotides: TGTGCCAGCAGCAAAGGCGGGACCGCACGAAGGGGCGAGCAGTACGTC. It encodes CASSKGGTARRGEQYV.

In this sample, this clonotype turned up a few times. The chain combines TRBV10-3 with TRBJ1-1; 8 bases agree with TRBD1. CDR1 ENHRY and CDR2 SYGVKD come from the germline V gene. Germline trimming cut 7 bases from V and 3 bases from J; bases unmatched to any gene: 4. The CDR3 runs 13 residues. The CDR3 protein is CAINSGGYTEAFF. The CDR3 DNA reads as TGTGCCATCAATTCAGGGGGCTACACTGAAGCTTTCTTT.

This chain links TRBV6-1 with TRBJ2-1; 11 bases match TRBD2. V lost 1 base and J lost 8; bases outside the gene matches: 4. The CDR3 has 15 residues. Germline V gene data show CDR1 as MNHNS and CDR2 as SASEGT. The CDR3 is CASSEGLAGGYEQFF. For the CDR3, the DNA is TGTGCCAGCAGTGAAGGGCTAGCGGGGGGATATGAGCAGTTCTTC.

The chain joins TRBV7-2 to TRBJ1-5; D gene uncertain. V lost 5 bases to trimming and J lost 3 bases, with 11 bases between them. The CDR3 is 14 residues long. CDR1 and CDR2 (germline): SGHTA, FQGNSA. The CDR3 coding sequence is TGTGCCAGCAGCCGTGACGGATACAATCAGCCCCAGCATTTT. It translates to CASSRDGYNQPQHF.

The gene calls are TRBV5-6 and TRBJ2-7, with D maybe TRBD2 (6 bases). This CDR3 contains 14 residues. Germline V gene data show CDR1 as SGHDT and CDR2 as YYEEEE. Trimming took off 2 bases at V and 1 base at J, with 10 bases between the two ends. DNA for the CDR3: TGTGCCAGCAGCTTCCAGCGGGTTTCCTACGAGCAGTACGTC. It translates to CASSFQRVSYEQYV.

This clonotype showed up just once. The CDR3 DNA follows: TGTGCCACCAGCATTTGGAGGAAGGAGACCCAGTACTTC. As protein: CATSIWRKETQYF. The chain carries TRBV15 and TRBJ2-5; tentative D call: TRBD2 (5 bases). Germline V gene lookup returns CDR1 LNHNV and CDR2 YYDKDF (reference sequence). The CDR3 contains 13 residues. Deletions cut 4 bases from V and 5 bases from J, with 11 bases between.

This chain connects TRBV7-9 to TRBJ2-7; 11 nucleotides align to TRBD2. Germline trimming cut 4 bases from V and 6 bases from J; bases unmatched to any gene: 11. The CDR3 contains 16 residues. CDR1 and CDR2 (germline): SEHNR, FQNEAQ (reference sequence). The CDR3 DNA reads as TGTGCCAGCAGCTGGGCGACTAGCGGGGCGTCAGGCGAGCAGTACGTC. It translates to CASSWATSGASGEQYV.

The chain joins TRBV27 to TRBJ2-3, with 11 bases identical to TRBD2. Looked up from germline, CDR1 is MNHEY and CDR2 is SMNVEV (reference sequence). The ends lost 5 bases at V and 2 bases at J; junction bases unmatched: 3. This CDR3 spans 15 amino acids. The CDR3 sequence is CASSLTSGITDTQYF. The CDR3 DNA reads as TGTGCCAGCAGTCTGACTAGCGGGATCACAGATACGCAGTATTTT.

The chain joins TRBV9 to TRBJ1-4; D is unclear. Germline V gene sequence: CDR1 SGDLS, CDR2 YYNGEE. V was cut by 3 bases and J by 11 bases, with 11 bases left in between. The CDR3 covers 12 residues. The CDR3 sequence is CASSADLRKLFF. CDR3 bases: TGTGCCAGCAGCGCGGACCTGCGGAAACTGTTTTTT. Based on the CDR3 plus reference TRBV9 and TRBJ1-4, the full variable domain is DSGVTQTPKHLITATGQRVTLRCSPRSGDLSVYWYQQSLDQGLQFLIQYYNGEERAKGNILERFSAQQFPDLHSELNLSSLELGDSALYFCASSADLRKLFFGSGTQLSVL.

The V call is TRBV10-3, the J call TRBJ1-1, with D possibly TRBD1 on 6 matching bases. V gave up 8 bases and J gave up 1 base, with 17 bases separating them. Germline CDR1 ENHRY, CDR2 SYGVKD. This CDR3 spans 15 amino acids. The CDR3 bases are TGTGCCATCCACGACGGGGGCTGGGAGAACACTGAAGCTTTCTTT. Its protein product is CAIHDGGWENTEAFF.

V gene TRBV9 combines with J gene TRBJ2-4; 14 bases are a match to TRBD2. This CDR3 is 18 amino acids long. From germline, CDR1 is SGDLS and CDR2 YYNGEE. V lost 4 bases, J lost 1 base, and 7 bases stayed unmatched. The CDR3 loop is CASSSGTSGSGAKNIQYF. Here the CDR3 DNA reads TGTGCCAGCAGCTCTGGGACTAGCGGGAGCGGGGCCAAAAACATTCAGTACTTC.